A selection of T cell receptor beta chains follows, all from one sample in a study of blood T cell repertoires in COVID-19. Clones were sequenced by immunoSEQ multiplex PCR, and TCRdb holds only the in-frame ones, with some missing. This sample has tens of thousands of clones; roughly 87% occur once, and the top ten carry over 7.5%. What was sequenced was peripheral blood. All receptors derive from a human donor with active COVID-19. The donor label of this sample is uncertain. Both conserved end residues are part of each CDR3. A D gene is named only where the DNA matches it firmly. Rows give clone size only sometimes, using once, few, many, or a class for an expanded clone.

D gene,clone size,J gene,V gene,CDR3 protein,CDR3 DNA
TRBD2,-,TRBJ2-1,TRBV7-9,CASTRASGSKGAGNEQFF,TGTGCCAGCACCCGGGCCAGCGGGAGTAAAGGGGCTGGGAATGAGCAGTTCTTC
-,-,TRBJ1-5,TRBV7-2,CASSGYSNQPQHF,TGTGCCAGCTCGGGTTATAGCAATCAGCCCCAGCATTTT
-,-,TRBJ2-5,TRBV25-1,CASSLGVSETQYF,TGTGCCAGCAGTCTCGGAGTTTCGGAGACCCAGTACTTC
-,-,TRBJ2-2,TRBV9,CASSVGGGELFF,TGTGCCAGCAGCGTAGGAGGGGGGGAGCTGTTTTTT
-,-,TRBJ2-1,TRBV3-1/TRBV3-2,CASSYSNEQFF,TGTGCCAGCAGCTACTCAAATGAGCAGTTCTTC
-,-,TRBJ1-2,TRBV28,CASTKDRIYGYTF,TGTGCCAGCACCAAAGACAGGATCTATGGCTACACCTTC
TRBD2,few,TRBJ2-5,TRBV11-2,CASSPRLAGGETQYF,TGTGCCAGCAGCCCAAGACTAGCGGGAGGGGAGACCCAGTACTTC
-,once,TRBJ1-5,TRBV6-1,CASSKPEENQPQHF,TGTGCCAGCAGTAAACCAGAGGAAAATCAGCCCCAGCATTTT
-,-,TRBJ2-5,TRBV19,CASSIERYGTQYF,TGTGCCAGTAGTATAGAGCGCTATGGGACCCAGTACTTC
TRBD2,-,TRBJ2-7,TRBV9,CASSVGASGRDEQYF,TGTGCCAGCAGCGTAGGGGCTAGCGGGCGGGACGAGCAGTACTTC
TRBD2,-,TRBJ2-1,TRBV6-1,CASSEAAGGQGEQFF,TGTGCCAGCAGTGAAGCAGCGGGAGGGCAGGGAGAGCAGTTCTTC
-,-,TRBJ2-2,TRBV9,CASSVEGYGELFF,TGTGCCAGCAGCGTAGAGGGGTACGGGGAGCTGTTTTTT
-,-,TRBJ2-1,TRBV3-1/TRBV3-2,CASSSWTGDNEQFF,TGTGCCAGCAGCTCCTGGACTGGGGACAATGAGCAGTTCTTC
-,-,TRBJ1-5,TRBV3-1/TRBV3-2,CASSQGLEDQPQHF,TGTGCCAGCAGCCAAGGGTTGGAGGATCAGCCCCAGCATTTT
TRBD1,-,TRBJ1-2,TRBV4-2,CASSQVGQENYGYTF,TGTGCCAGCAGCCAAGTTGGACAGGAAAACTATGGCTACACCTTC
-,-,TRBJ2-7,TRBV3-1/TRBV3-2,CASSQEVSSYEQYF,TGTGCCAGCAGCCAAGAGGTCAGCTCCTACGAGCAGTACTTC
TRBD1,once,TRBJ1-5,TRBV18,CASSPEGALYQPQHF,TGTGCCAGCTCACCAGAGGGGGCTTTATATCAGCCCCAGCATTTT
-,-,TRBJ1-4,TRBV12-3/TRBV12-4,CASSPDEKLFF,TGTGCCAGCAGTCCAGATGAAAAACTGTTTTTT
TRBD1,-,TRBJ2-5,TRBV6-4,CASSESGGAGETQYF,TGTGCCAGCAGTGAATCAGGGGGCGCGGGAGAGACCCAGTACTTC
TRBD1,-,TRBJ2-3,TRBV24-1,CATSRPGQGSGGDTQYF,TGTGCCACCAGCCGCCCGGGACAGGGGTCGGGGGGAGATACGCAGTATTTT
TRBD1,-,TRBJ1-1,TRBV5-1,CASSVIAGTVNTEAFF,TGCGCCAGCAGCGTGATTGCCGGGACAGTGAACACTGAAGCTTTCTTT
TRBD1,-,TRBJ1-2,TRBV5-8,CASRHGDRPSGGYTF,TGTGCCAGCAGACATGGGGACAGGCCGTCGGGCGGCTACACCTTC
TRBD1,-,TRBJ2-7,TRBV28,CASRFTQGAYEQYF,TGTGCCAGCAGATTCACACAGGGGGCCTACGAGCAGTACTTC
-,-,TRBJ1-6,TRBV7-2,CASSLRGRVLHF,TGTGCCAGCAGCTTAAGGGGCAGGGTCCTCCACTTT
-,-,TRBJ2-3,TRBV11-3,CASEESGQGPYF,TGTGCCAGCGAGGAATCGGGACAAGGCCCGTATTTT
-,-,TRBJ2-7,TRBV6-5,CASSQSRVSIGEQYF,TGCGCCAGCAGCCAAAGCAGGGTCTCGATTGGGGAGCAGTACTTC
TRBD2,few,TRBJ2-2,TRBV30,CAWSVAARWTSGSFGELFF,TGTGCCTGGAGTGTAGCCGCGAGATGGACTAGCGGGAGTTTCGGGGAGCTGTTTTTT
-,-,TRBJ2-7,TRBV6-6,CASSYSASREYEQYF,TGTGCCAGCAGTTACTCGGCTAGCCGAGAATACGAGCAGTACTTC
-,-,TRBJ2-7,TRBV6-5,CASSYFGLADSYEQYF,TGTGCCAGCAGTTACTTTGGGCTAGCCGACTCCTACGAGCAGTACTTC
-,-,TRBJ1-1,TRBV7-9,CASSLTGIYTEAFF,TGTGCCAGCAGCTTAACAGGAATATACACTGAAGCTTTCTTT
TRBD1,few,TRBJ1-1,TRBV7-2,CASSQQGGRAFF,TGTGCCAGCAGCCAGCAGGGGGGAAGAGCTTTCTTT
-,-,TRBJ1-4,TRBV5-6,CASSLGRHEKLFF,TGTGCCAGCAGCTTGGGGAGGCACGAAAAACTGTTTTTT
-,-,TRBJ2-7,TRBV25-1,CASSNSVEPTYEQYF,TGTGCCAGCTCCAACTCGGTAGAACCCACCTACGAGCAGTACTTC
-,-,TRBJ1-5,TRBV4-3,CASSQDRHNQPQHF,TGCGCCAGCAGCCAAGACAGGCACAATCAGCCCCAGCATTTT
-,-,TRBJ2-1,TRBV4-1,CASSPRNSYNEQFF,TGCGCCAGCAGCCCAAGGAACAGTTACAATGAGCAGTTCTTC
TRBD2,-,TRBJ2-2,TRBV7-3,CASSLGLGATGELFF,TGTGCCAGCAGCCTCGGACTAGGGGCCACCGGGGAGCTGTTTTTT
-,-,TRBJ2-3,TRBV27,CASSPVESTDTQYF,TGTGCCAGCTCGCCAGTGGAGAGCACAGATACGCAGTATTTT
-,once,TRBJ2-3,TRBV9,CASSRSGVADTQYF,TGTGCCAGCAGCCGCTCGGGAGTGGCAGATACGCAGTATTTT
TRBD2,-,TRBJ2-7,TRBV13,CASSLEGSGTSYEQYF,TGTGCCAGCAGCTTAGAGGGTAGCGGGACCTCCTACGAGCAGTACTTC
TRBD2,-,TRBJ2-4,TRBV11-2,CASSLLAGKANIQYF,TGTGCCAGCAGCTTATTAGCGGGAAAAGCAAACATTCAGTACTTC